This T cell receptor (beta chain) was sequenced in a study of Ad26.COV2.S vaccination and SARS-CoV-2 variants. Regarding the study as a whole: Analytic work on TCR breadth and depth might have understated the full extent of total T cell responses.

The treatment denotes: around 19 received Ad26.COV2.S at low or high dose, single or two shots; a few received placebo; per-sample allocation not given. Samples were taken on day 63 after the first vaccine or placebo injection. In regard to this clone: Its target is not known.

The CDR3 runs to 13 residues. Trimming left V 4 bases short and J 8 bases short, with 14 bases between. The V gene's germline CDR1 is MNHEY and CDR2 SVGAGI. The repertoire was sequenced with immunoSEQ multiplex PCR; TCRdb's copy has only in-frame clones and lacks some. The sample yields 300,000 to 350,000 clones, 90% seen once. The chain links TRBV6-5 to TRBJ1-2; D possibly corresponds to TRBD1 (5 bases). The clonotype comes from a person aged 18 to 65 who received the Ad26.COV2.S COVID-19 vaccine or a placebo. Source: peripheral blood, taken in a trial of Ad26.COV2.S vaccine versus placebo. The CDR3 coding sequence is TGTGCCAGCAGTTCAGGGTTTGCGCGGGGCTACACCTTC. It is translated as CASSSGFARGYTF.